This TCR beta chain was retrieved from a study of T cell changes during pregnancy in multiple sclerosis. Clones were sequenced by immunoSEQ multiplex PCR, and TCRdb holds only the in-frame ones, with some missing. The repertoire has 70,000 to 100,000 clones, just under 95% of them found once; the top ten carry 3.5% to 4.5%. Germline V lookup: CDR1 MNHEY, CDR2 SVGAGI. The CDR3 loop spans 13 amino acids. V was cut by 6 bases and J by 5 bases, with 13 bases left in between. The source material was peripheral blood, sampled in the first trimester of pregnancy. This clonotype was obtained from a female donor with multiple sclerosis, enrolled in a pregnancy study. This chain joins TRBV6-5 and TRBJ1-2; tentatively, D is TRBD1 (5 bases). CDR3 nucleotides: TGTGCCAGCAGCTCCGACAGCCCGTATGGCTACACCTTC. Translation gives CASSSDSPYGYTF.